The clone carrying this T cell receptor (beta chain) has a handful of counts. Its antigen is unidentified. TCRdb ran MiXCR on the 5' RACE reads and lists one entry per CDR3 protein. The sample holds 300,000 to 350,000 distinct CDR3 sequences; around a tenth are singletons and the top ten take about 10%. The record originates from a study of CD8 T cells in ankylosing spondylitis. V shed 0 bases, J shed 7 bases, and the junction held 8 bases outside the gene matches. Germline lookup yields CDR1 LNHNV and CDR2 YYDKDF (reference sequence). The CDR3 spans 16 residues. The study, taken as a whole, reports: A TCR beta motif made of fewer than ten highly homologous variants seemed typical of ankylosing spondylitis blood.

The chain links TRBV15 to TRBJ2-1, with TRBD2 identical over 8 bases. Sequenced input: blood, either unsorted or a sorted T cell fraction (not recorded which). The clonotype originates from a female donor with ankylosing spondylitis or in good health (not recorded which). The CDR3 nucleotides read TGTGCCACCAGCAGAGACCCTTCGGGGGGGCTAAATGAGCAGTTCTTC. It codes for CATSRDPSGGLNEQFF.